Presented here are 15 T cell receptor beta chains from one specimen sequenced in a study of blood T cells in healthy people across ages. A sample-barcoded 5' primer and a J-beta primer mix were used in a second PCR of about 7 to 11 cycles. One entry per CDR3 protein results from TCRdb running MiXCR on the 5' RACE reads. This table holds over 500,000 distinct CDR3 sequences, about 25% found once. The data were also submitted as part of a second study, on T cells of mothers and their children.

Material for sequencing was blood. Source of these receptors: a boy aged 2 to 9 in good health.

The chain employs TRBV6-5 and TRBJ2-5, with 10 nucleotides matching TRBD1. TRBJ2-1 matches the DNA end more closely, so the J call is doubtful. Germline assignment: CDR1 MNHEY and CDR2 SVGAGI. This CDR3 has 16 amino acids. The CDR3 sequence: CASSYSRDRGYREQFF. The CDR3, as DNA: TGTGCCAGCAGTTACTCGCGGGACAGGGGTTATAGGGAGCAGTTCTTC.

This clonotype was counted only a few times. J is TRBJ2-7 and V is TRBV4-3; D remains ambiguous. Germline assignment: CDR1 LGHNA and CDR2 YSLEER. The CDR3 runs 14 residues. Trimming took off 1 base at V and 0 bases at J, with 7 bases between the two ends. The CDR3 reads CASSQGVGSYEQYF. In nucleotides, the CDR3 is TGCGCCAGCAGCCAAGGGGTCGGCTCCTACGAGCAGTACTTC.

This chain connects TRBV20-1 to TRBJ1-1; 7 bases align to TRBD1. Germline CDR1 DFQATT, CDR2 SNEGSKA (reference sequence). J lost 5 bases, V lost 4 bases, and 10 bases had no gene match. There are 14 residues in the CDR3. The CDR3 nucleotides are TGCAGTGCTAAGACGGGAGGGGGCATGACTGAAGCTTTCTTT. Its translation is CSAKTGGGMTEAFF.

This clonotype was detected a few times. This CDR3 reads CASSLRQNNSPLHF. In DNA form, the CDR3 reads TGCGCCAGCAGCTTACGACAGAATAATTCACCCCTCCACTTT. V and J are TRBV5-1 and TRBJ1-6; D perhaps matches TRBD1 (5 bases). Germline V lookup: CDR1 SGHRS, CDR2 YFSETQ. The CDR3 covers 14 residues. Between the trimmed V and J ends, which lost 2 bases and 5 bases, there was a span of 8 bases.

This clonotype was picked up a small number of times. The CDR3 sequence: CSARQGNTGELFF. CDR3 DNA sequence: TGCAGTGCTAGGCAGGGTAACACCGGGGAGCTGTTTTTT. The chain has TRBV20-1 and TRBJ2-2; possible D gene TRBD1, 5 bases. CDR3 size: 13 residues. The germline V gene has CDR1 DFQATT and CDR2 SNEGSKA (reference sequence). The ends were cut back, 3 bases at V and 2 bases at J, with 7 bases in the middle.

The chain has TRBV13 and TRBJ2-5, with 10 bases that match TRBD2. The DNA end is more similar to TRBJ2-1, so the J call may be wrong. This CDR3 has 16 amino acids. The germline CDR1 and CDR2 sequences are PRHDT and FYEKMQ (reference sequence). CDR3 in amino acids: CASSLDPSGRYNEQFF. The CDR3 DNA is TGTGCCAGCAGCTTAGACCCTAGCGGGAGATATAATGAGCAGTTCTTC.

V and J are TRBV25-1 and TRBJ2-5; 8 positions agree with TRBD2. The J call may not be correct, given that the DNA end is closer to TRBJ2-7. The CDR3 sequence is 13 residues long. From germline, CDR1 is MGHDK and CDR2 SYGVNS. DNA for the CDR3: TGTGCCAGCACTCGGGGGGGGCAGAGCGAGCAGTACTTC. Translated: CASTRGGQSEQYF.

This clonotype has more than one count but fewer than ten. The chain is built from TRBV9 and TRBJ2-7; no definite D call. CDR3 length: 15 residues. Germline V CDR1 and CDR2: SGDLS, YYNGEE. V was clipped by 0 bases and J by 4 bases, with 14 bases between them. The CDR3 is CASSVEGGGDYEQYF. The CDR3 nucleotides read TGTGCCAGCAGCGTAGAGGGTGGTGGAGATTACGAGCAGTACTTC.

In this sample, this clonotype turned up a few times. This chain uses TRBV2 with TRBJ2-3, with D maybe TRBD2 (6 bases). V was shortened by 11 bases and J by 0 bases, with 15 bases between the two germline ends. CDR3 length: 14 amino acids. Germline V gene sequence: CDR1 SNHLY, CDR2 FYNNEI. The CDR3 sequence: CAGALAESTDTQYF. The CDR3 DNA sequence: TGTGCCGGAGCATTAGCGGAAAGCACAGATACGCAGTATTTT.

The chain couples TRBV7-6 to TRBJ2-5, with TRBD2 identical over 14 bases. CDR1 is SGHVS and CDR2 is FNYEAQ in the germline V gene. The length of the CDR3 is 16 residues. Trimming at V came to 6 bases and at J to 5 bases, leaving 8 bases not matched to a gene. The chain's CDR3 is CASRETSGGAVETQYF. The DNA for the CDR3 is TGTGCCAGCAGGGAGACTAGCGGGGGGGCCGTCGAGACCCAGTACTTC.

The chain recombines TRBV29-1 with TRBJ2-5, with 8 nucleotides matching TRBD2. Looked up from germline, CDR1 is SQVTM and CDR2 is ANQGSEA. J lost 7 bases, V lost 6 bases, and 13 bases had no gene match. CDR3 length: 14 amino acids. The DNA of the CDR3 is TGCAGCGTCGGGACTAGTAGGCCTCAGGGGACCCAGTACTTC. Translation gives CSVGTSRPQGTQYF. Using reference TRBV29-1 and TRBJ2-5 for the parts outside the CDR3, the full variable domain is SAVISQKPSRDICQRGTSLTIQCQVDSQVTMMFWYRQQPGQSLTLIATANQGSEATYESGFVIDKFPISRPNLTFSTLTVSNMSPEDSSIYLCSVGTSRPQGTQYFGPGTRLLVL.

A few counts support this clonotype. This sequence joins TRBV24-1 and TRBJ2-7, with D perhaps matching TRBD2 (5 bases). V lost 0 bases and J lost 3, with 8 bases in between. The germline V gene encodes CDR1 KGHDR and CDR2 SFDVKD. The CDR3 loop spans 14 amino acids. CDR3 loop: CATSDLEGHYEQYF. In nucleotides, the CDR3 is TGTGCCACCAGTGATTTGGAGGGTCACTACGAGCAGTACTTC.

In DNA, the CDR3 is TGCAGTGCTAGCCGCCGGGGAGCCTACGAGCAGTACTTC. This translates into CSASRRGAYEQYF. The V and J genes are TRBV20-1 and TRBJ2-1, with D possibly being TRBD2 (5 bases). The J call may be faulty, since TRBJ2-7 better matches the DNA end. The germline V gene has CDR1 DFQATT and CDR2 SNEGSKA (reference sequence). This CDR3 spans 13 amino acids.

This clonotype came up many times. V and J are TRBV21-1 and TRBJ2-7; the D segment call TRBD2 is taken from the table without a DNA check. TRBV21-1 is reported as a pseudogene. The CDR3 consists of 13 residues. The CDR3 coding sequence is TGTGCCAGCAGACCGACTACAAAATACGAGCAGTACTTC. Translation: CASRPTTKYEQYF.

In its sample, this clonotype was seen many times. The chain carries TRBV6-2 or TRBV6-3 and TRBJ2-7, with 9 bases fitting TRBD1. Judging by the DNA end, TRBJ2-1 fits better; the J call may be wrong. CDR1 and CDR2 (germline): MNHEY, SVGEGT. The CDR3 length is 13 residues. The CDR3 is CASSLTGGYEQFF. In DNA form, the CDR3 reads TGTGCCAGCAGTTTAACAGGGGGCTATGAGCAGTTCTTC.